The 4 T cell receptor beta chains below were found in one sample sequenced in a study of tumor-infiltrating lymphocytes in primary liver carcinoma. Making TCR beta cDNA involved around 520 ng total RNA and a constant-region primer. Slightly modified ARM-PCR served as the procedure for the TCR beta libraries. These libraries came from three rounds of nested multiplex PCR. Forward primers for TRBV1-TRBV30 and a C-beta reverse primer served the first two PCR rounds, at around 11 cycles each. TCRdb re-derived calls from the multiplex PCR reads in MiXCR, one entry per CDR3 protein. The sample contains around 120,000 distinct CDR3 sequences, 60% to 70% of which appear only once. Without any cell sorting, about 20-32 mg of bulk tissue yielded co-extracted RNA and DNA. Sequenced sample: liver tumor tissue from sampling region 1. Subset: tumor region T1, superior pole. The receptors were sampled from a woman aged 55 to 70 with primary liver carcinoma and hepatitis B virus infection.

Comment on this clonotype: This CDR3 is missing its conserved last phenylalanine or tryptophan, likely due to a read error. The chain has TRBV11-2 and TRBJ2-1; 7 bases fit TRBD2. Germline CDR1 reads SGHAT; CDR2 reads FQNNGV. The length of the CDR3 is 17 residues. The V and J ends lost 5 bases and 8 bases, in that order; junction bases with no gene match: 18. The CDR3, as DNA: TGTGCCAGCAGCAGGAGGCTAGAGGGAGGGCCGGGGGATGAGCAGTTCTCC. Amino acid sequence: CASSRRLEGGPGDEQFS.

As regards this clonotype: A much larger clone is a single base away; this may be a read error. This CDR3 is missing its conserved last phenylalanine or tryptophan, likely due to a read error. This sequence joins TRBV6-1 and TRBJ2-7; the D call may be TRBD1 or TRBD2 (5 bases each). V lost 6 bases to trimming and J lost 5 bases, with 11 bases between them. The CDR3 runs to 12 residues. Germline V CDR1 and CDR2: MNHNS, SASEGT. The CDR3 region has the DNA TGTGCCAGCAGAAGTCTGGGACACGAGCAGTACCTC. Its protein product is CASRSLGHEQYL.

Comments on this clonotype: Sequence at one end of the junction differs from germline and may be a read error. The gene calls are TRBV18 and TRBJ2-3; D unresolved. Germline loops: CDR1 KGHSH, CDR2 LQKENI. This CDR3 comprises 14 residues. CDR3 in amino acids: CASSPPGRIDTQYF. The DNA for the CDR3 is TGTGCCAGCTCTCCACCGGGCCGCATAGATACGCAGTATTTT.

In regard to this clonotype: This may come from a read error, since a much larger clone is one base off. The rearrangement joins TRBV4-1 to TRBJ2-5; 15 bases line up with TRBD2. The CDR3 covers 17 residues. Per germline, CDR1 MGHRA and CDR2 YSYEKL. The CDR3 DNA sequence: TGCGTCAGCAGCCAGGGACTAGCGGGAGGCACTTCAGAGACCCAGTACTTC. Amino acids: CVSSQGLAGGTSETQYF.